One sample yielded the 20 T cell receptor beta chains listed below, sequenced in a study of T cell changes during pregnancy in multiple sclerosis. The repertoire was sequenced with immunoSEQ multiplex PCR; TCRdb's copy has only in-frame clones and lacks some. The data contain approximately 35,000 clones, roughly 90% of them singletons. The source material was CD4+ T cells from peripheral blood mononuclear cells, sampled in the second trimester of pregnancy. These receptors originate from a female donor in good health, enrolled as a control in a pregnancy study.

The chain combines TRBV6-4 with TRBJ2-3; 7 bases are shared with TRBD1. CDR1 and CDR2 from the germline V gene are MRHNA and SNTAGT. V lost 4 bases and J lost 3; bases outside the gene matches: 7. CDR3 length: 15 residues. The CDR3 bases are TGTGCCAGCAGTGCACAGGGGAGTGGAACAGATACGCAGTATTTT. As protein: CASSAQGSGTDTQYF.

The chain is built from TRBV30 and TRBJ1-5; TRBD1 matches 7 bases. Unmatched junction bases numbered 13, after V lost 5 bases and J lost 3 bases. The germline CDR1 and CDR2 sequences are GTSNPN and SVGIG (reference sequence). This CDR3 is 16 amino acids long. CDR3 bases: TGTGCCTGGGCCCCTCCGACAGGGACTCCCAATCAGCCCCAGCATTTT. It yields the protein CAWAPPTGTPNQPQHF. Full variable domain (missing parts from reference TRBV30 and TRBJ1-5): SQTIHQWPATLVQPVGSPLSLECTVEGTSNPNLYWYRQAAGRGLQLLFYSVGIGQISSEVPQNLSASRPQDRQFILSSKKLLLSDSGFYLCAWAPPTGTPNQPQHFGDGTRLSIL.

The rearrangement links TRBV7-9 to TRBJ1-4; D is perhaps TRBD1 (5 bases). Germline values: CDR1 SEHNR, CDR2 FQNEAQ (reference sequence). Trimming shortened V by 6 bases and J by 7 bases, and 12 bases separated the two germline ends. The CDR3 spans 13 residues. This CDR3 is CASSYGTFEKLFF. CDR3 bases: TGTGCCAGCAGTTACGGGACTTTTGAAAAACTGTTTTTT.

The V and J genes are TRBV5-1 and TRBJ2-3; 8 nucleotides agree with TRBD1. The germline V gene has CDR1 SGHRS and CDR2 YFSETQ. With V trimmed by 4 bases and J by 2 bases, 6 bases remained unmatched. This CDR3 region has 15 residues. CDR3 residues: CASSLGTGPTDTQYF. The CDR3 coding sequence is TGCGCCAGCAGCCTAGGGACAGGACCCACAGATACGCAGTATTTT.

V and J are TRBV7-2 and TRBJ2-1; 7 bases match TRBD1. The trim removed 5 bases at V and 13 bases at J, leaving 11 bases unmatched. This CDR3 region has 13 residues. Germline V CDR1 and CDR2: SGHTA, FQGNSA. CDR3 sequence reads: CASSLGQLVFQFF. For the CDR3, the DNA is TGTGCCAGCAGCCTGGGACAGTTAGTCTTTCAGTTCTTC.

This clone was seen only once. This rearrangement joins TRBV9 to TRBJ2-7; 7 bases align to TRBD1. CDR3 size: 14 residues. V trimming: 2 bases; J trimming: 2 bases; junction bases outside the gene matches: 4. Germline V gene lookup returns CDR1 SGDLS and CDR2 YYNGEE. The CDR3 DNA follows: TGTGCCAGCAGCGTCGGGACAGATCCCTACGAGCAGTACTTC. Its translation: CASSVGTDPYEQYF.

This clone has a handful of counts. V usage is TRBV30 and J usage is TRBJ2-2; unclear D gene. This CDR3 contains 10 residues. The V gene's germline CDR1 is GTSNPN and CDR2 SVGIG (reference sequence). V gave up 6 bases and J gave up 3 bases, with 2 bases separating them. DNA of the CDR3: TGTGCCTGCTACACCGGGGAGCTGTTTTTT. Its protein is CACYTGELFF.

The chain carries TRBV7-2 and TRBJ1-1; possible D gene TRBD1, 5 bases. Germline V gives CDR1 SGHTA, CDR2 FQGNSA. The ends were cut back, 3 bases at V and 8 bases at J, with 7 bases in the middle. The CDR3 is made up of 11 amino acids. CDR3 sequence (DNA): TGTGCCAGCAGCTTCAGACAGGAAGCTTTCTTT. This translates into CASSFRQEAFF.

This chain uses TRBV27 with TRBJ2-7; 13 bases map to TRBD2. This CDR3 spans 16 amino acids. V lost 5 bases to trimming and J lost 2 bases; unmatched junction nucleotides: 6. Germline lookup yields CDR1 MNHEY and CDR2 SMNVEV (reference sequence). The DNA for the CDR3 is TGTGCCAGCAGTCCCCGGACTAGCGGGAGCCCCTACGAGCAGTACTTC. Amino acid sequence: CASSPRTSGSPYEQYF.

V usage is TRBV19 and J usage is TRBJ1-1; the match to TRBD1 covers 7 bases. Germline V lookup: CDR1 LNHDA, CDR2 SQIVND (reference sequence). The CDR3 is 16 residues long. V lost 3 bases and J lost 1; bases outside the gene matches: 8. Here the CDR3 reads CASSIFRGRANTEAFF. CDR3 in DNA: TGTGCCAGTAGTATTTTTAGGGGGCGGGCGAACACTGAAGCTTTCTTT.

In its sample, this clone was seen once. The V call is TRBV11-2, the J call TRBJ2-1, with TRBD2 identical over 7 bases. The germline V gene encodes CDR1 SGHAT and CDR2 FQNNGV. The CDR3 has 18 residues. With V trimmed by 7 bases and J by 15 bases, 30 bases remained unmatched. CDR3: CASTPSLMAGAVRSGRFF. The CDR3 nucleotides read TGTGCCAGCACTCCTTCCCTAATGGCGGGAGCGGTCCGGTCGGGTCGGTTCTTC.

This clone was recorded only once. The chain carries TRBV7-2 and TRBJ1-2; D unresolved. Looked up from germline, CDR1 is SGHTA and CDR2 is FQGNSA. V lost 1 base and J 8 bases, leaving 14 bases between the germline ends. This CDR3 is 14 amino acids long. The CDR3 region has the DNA TGTGCCAGCAGCTTAGGAGGTGAAGGAGACGGCTACACCTTC. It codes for CASSLGGEGDGYTF.

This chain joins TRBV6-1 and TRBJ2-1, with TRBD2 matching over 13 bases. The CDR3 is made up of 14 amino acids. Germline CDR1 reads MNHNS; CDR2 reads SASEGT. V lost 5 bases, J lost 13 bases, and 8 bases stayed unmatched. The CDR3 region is CASSQGLAGAGQFF. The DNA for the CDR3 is TGTGCCAGCAGTCAAGGACTAGCGGGGGCGGGTCAGTTCTTC.

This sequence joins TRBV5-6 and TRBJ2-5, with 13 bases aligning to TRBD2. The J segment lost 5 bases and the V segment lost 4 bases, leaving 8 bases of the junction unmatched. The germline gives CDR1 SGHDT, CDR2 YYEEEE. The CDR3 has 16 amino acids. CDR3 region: CASSRDAGLAGETQYF. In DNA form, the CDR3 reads TGTGCCAGCAGCAGGGACGCGGGACTAGCGGGGGAGACCCAGTACTTC.

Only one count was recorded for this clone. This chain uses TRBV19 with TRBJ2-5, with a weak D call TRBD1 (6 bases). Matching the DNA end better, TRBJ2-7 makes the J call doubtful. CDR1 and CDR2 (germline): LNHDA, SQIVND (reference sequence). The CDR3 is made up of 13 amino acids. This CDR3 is CASRTTGSGEQYF. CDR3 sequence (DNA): TGTGCCAGTAGAACCACAGGGTCCGGCGAGCAGTACTTC.

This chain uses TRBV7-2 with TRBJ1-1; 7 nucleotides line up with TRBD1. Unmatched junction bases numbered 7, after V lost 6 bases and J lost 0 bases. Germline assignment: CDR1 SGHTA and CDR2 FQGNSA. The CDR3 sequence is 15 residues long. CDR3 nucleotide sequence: TGTGCCAGCAGTGATTCCGGGACAGTGAACACTGAAGCTTTCTTT. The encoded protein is CASSDSGTVNTEAFF.

The CDR3: CASSELAGGSGELFF. Here the CDR3 DNA reads TGTGCCAGCAGTGAGCTAGCGGGAGGGTCGGGTGAGCTGTTTTTT. This chain joins TRBV6-1 and TRBJ2-2; 12 nucleotides line up with TRBD2. The length of the CDR3 is 15 residues. Germline V gene data show CDR1 as MNHNS and CDR2 as SASEGT. The V and J ends lost 3 bases and 11 bases, in that order; junction bases with no gene match: 7.

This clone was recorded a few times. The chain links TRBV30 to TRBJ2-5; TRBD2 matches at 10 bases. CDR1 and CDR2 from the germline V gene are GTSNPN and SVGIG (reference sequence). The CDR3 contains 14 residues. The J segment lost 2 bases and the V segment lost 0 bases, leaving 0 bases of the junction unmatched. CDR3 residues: CAWSVLAGQETQYF. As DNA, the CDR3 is TGTGCCTGGAGTGTACTAGCGGGGCAAGAGACCCAGTACTTC.

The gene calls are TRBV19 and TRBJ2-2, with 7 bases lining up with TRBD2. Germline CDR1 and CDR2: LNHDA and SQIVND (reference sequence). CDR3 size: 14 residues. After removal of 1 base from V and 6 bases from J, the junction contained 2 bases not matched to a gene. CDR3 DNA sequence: TGTGCCAGTAGTATAGTAAGCGGGGCCGGGGAGCTGTTTTTT. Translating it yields CASSIVSGAGELFF.

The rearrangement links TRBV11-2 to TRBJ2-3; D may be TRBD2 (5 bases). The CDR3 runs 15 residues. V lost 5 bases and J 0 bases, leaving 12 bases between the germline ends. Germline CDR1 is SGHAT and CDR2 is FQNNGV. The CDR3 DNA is TGTGCCAGCAGCAAACTAGGTACTAGCACAGATACGCAGTATTTT. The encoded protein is CASSKLGTSTDTQYF.